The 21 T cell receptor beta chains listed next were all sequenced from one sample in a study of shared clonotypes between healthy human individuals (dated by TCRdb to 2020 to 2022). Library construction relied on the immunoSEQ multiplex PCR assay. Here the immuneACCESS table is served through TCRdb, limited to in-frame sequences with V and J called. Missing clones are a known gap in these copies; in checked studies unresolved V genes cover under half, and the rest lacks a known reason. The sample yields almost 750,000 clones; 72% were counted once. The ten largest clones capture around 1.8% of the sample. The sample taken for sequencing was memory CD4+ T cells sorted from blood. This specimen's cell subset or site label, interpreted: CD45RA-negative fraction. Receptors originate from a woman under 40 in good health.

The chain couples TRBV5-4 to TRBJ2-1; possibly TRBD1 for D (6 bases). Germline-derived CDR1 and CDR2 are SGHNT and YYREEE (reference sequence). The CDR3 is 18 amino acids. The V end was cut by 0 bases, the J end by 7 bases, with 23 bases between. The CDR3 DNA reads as TGTGCCAGCAGCTTGGTAAAGGTAAGGGGGTCAGTGAGAAATGAGCAGTTCTTC. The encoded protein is CASSLVKVRGSVRNEQFF.

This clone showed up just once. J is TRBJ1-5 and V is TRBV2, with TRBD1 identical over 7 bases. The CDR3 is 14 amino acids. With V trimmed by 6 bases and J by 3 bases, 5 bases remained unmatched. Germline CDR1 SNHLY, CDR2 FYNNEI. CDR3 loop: CASSLGQHNQPQHF. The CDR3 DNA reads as TGTGCCAGCAGCCTGGGACAGCACAATCAGCCCCAGCATTTT.

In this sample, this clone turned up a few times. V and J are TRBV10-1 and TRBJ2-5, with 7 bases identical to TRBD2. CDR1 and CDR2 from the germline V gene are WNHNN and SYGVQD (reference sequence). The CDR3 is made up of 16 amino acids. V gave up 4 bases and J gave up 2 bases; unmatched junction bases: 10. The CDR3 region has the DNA TGCGCCAGCAGTGCATCGCGGGAGAGTGGACAAGAGACCCAGTACTTC. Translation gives CASSASRESGQETQYF.

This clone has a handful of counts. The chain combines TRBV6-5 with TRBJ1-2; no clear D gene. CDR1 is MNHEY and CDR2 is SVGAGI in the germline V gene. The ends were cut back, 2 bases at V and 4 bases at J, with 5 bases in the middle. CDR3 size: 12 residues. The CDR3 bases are TGTGCCAGCAGTTACGGAAGCTATGGCTACACCTTC. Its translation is CASSYGSYGYTF.

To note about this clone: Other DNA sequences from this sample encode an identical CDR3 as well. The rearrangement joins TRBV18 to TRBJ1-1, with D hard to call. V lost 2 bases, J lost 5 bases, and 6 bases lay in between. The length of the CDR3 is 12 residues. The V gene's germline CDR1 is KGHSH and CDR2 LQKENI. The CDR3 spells CASSPMGTEAFF. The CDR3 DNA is TGTGCCAGCTCACCAATGGGGACTGAAGCTTTCTTT.

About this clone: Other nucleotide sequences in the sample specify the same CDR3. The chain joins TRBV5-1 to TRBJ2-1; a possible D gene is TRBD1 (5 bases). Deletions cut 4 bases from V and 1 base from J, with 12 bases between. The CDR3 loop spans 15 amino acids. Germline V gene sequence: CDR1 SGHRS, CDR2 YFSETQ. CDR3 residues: CASSAGSGSYNEQFF. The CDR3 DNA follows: TGCGCCAGCAGCGCCGGATCAGGGTCCTACAATGAGCAGTTCTTC.

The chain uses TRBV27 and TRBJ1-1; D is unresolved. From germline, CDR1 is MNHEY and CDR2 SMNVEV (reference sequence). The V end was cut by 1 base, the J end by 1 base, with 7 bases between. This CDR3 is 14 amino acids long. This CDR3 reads CASSLYTGNTEAFF. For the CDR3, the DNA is TGTGCCAGCAGTTTATACACCGGGAACACTGAAGCTTTCTTT.

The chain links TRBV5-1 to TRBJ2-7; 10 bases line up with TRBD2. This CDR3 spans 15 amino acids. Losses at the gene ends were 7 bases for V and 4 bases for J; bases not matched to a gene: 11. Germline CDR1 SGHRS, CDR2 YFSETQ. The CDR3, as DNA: TGCGCCAGCTATCAGGGGACTAGCGAAACTTACGAGCAGTACTTC. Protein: CASYQGTSETYEQYF.

The CDR3: CASSFWSSGVVLHSGEQYF. In nucleotides, the CDR3 is TGTGCCAGCAGTTTTTGGAGTAGCGGGGTTGTCCTACATTCGGGCGAGCAGTACTTC. The rearrangement links TRBV27 to TRBJ2-7; TRBD2 matches 8 bases. CDR3 size: 19 residues. V was pared by 3 bases and J by 6 bases, with 22 bases of the junction left unmatched. Germline CDR1 is MNHEY and CDR2 is SMNVEV (reference sequence).

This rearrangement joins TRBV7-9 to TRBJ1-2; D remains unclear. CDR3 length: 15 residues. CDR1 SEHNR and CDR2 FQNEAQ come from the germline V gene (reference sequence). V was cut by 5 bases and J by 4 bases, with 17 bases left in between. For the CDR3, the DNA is TGTGCCAGCAGCGCTACTGTGGACGGAACCTATGGCTACACCTTC. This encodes CASSATVDGTYGYTF. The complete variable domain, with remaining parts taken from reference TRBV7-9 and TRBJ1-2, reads DTGVSQNPRHKITKRGQNVTFRCDPISEHNRLYWYRQTLGQGPEFLTYFQNEAQLEKSRLLSDRFSAERPKGSFSTLEIQRTEQGDSAMYLCASSATVDGTYGYTFGSGTRLTVV.

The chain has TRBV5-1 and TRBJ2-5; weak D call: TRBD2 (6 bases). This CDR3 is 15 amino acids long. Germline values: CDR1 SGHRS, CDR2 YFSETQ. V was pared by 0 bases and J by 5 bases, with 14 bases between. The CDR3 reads CASSLEGLGIETQYF. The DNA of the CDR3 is TGCGCCAGCAGCTTGGAGGGACTGGGCATCGAGACCCAGTACTTC.

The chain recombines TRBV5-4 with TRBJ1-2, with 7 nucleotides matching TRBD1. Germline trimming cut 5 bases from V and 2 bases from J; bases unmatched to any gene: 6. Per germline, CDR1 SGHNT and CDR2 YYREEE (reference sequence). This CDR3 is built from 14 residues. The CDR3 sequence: CASRAQGQNYGYTF. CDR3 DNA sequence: TGTGCCAGCAGGGCACAGGGGCAGAACTATGGCTACACCTTC.

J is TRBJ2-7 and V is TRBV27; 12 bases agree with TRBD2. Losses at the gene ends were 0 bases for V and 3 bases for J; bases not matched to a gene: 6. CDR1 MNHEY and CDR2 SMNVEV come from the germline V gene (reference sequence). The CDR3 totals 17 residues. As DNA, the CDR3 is TGTGCCAGCAGTTTATCGGGACTAGCGGGTATGATCTACGAGCAGTACTTC. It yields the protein CASSLSGLAGMIYEQYF.

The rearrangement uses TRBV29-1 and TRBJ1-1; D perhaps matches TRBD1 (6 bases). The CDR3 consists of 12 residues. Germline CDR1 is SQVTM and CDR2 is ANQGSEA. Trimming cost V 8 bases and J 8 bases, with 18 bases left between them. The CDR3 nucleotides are TGCAGCCTAAGGGACATTTCCAGCGAAGCTTTCTTT. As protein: CSLRDISSEAFF.

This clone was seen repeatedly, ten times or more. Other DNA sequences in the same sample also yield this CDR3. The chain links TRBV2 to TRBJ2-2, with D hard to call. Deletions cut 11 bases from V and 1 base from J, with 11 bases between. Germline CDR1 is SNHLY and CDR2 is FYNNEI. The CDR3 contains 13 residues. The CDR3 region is CASRPQNTGELFF. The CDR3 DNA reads TGTGCCTCCAGGCCACAGAACACCGGGGAGCTGTTTTTT. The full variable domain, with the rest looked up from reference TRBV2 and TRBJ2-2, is EPEVTQTPSHQVTQMGQEVILRCVPISNHLYFYWYRQILGQKVEFLVSFYNNEISEKSEIFDDQFSVERPDGSNFTLKIRSTKLEDSAMYFCASRPQNTGELFFGEGSRLTVL.

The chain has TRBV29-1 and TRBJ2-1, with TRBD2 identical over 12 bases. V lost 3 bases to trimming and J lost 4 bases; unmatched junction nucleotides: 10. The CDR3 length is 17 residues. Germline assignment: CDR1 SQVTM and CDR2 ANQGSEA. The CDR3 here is CSVEASGRAGRYNEQFF. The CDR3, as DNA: TGCAGCGTTGAGGCTAGCGGGAGGGCCGGACGTTACAATGAGCAGTTCTTC.

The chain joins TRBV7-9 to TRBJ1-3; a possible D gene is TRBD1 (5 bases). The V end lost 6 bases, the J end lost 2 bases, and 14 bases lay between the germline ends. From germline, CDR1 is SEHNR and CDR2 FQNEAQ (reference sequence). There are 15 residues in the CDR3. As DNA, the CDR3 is TGTGCCAGCAGTAAGAGGACAATGCCTGGAAACACCATATATTTT. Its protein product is CASSKRTMPGNTIYF.

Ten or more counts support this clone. The CDR3 protein is CASSYSVQRSYNEQFF. The CDR3, as DNA: TGTGCCAGCAGTTACTCGGTCCAGCGGTCCTACAATGAGCAGTTCTTC. V gene TRBV6-5 combines with J gene TRBJ2-1, with D possibly matching TRBD2 (5 bases). This CDR3 comprises 16 residues. Trimming left V 0 bases short and J 1 base short, with 10 bases between. Germline assignment: CDR1 MNHEY and CDR2 SVGAGI.

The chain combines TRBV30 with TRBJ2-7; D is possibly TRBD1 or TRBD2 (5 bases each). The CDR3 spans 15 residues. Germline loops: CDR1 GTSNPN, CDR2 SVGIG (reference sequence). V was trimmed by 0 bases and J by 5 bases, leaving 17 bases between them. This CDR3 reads CAWSVSERGRDEQYF. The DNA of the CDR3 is TGTGCCTGGAGTGTTTCGGAGAGGGGCAGGGACGAGCAGTACTTC.

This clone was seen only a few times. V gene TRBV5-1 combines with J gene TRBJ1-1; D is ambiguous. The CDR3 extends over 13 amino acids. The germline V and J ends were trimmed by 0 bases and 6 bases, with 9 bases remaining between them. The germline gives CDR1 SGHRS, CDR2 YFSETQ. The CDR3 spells CASSLVEWAEAFF. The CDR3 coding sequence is TGCGCCAGCAGCTTGGTCGAATGGGCTGAAGCTTTCTTT.

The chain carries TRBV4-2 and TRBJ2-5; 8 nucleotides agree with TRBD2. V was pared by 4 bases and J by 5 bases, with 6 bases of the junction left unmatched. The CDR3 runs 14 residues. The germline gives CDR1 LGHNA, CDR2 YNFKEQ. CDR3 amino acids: CASSPRTSSETQYF. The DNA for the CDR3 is TGTGCCAGCAGCCCGAGGACTAGCTCGGAGACCCAGTACTTC.